The entry that follows covers one TCR beta chain sequence. These data come from a study of blood T cell repertoires in COVID-19. Study summary: Sites across the United States, Italy and Spain contributed samples from acute and convalescent COVID-19. The cDNA or gDNA used as material had been derived from T cells, B-cell-depleted T cells, or PBMCs.

Study processing details: Quantification of nucleated cells was approximated via reference gene primer amplification. Profiled with immunoSEQ multiplex PCR; TCRdb holds only in-frame clones, not every one. V and J calls and clone size are given by that table; D and trimming were obtained from the DNA. The table shows over 100,000 clones, with approximately 87% occurring only once. The sample consisted of peripheral blood. The sequence derives from a woman aged 60 to 75 with acute or convalescent COVID-19.

The CDR3 coding sequence is TGCGCCAGCAGCTTGTTGGTTGCGGTTGGTCGGGCCGGGGAGCTGTTTTTT. It is translated as CASSLLVAVGRAGELFF. This chain joins TRBV5-1 and TRBJ2-2; D remains ambiguous. The CDR3 consists of 17 residues. Trimming took 1 base from V and 6 from J, leaving 19 bases between them. Per germline, CDR1 SGHRS and CDR2 YFSETQ.